The sequence of this T cell receptor beta chain was determined in a study of T cells expressing NK-cell markers. Study overall: Among the eight sequenced donors, seven tested HCMV-seropositive and one tested seronegative. Overall study findings and caveats: A handful of donors showed these clonotypes also leading the CD3+CD56-NKG2C+ fraction.

Germline loops: CDR1 SGHRS, CDR2 YFSETQ. This CDR3 is built from 15 residues. For this clonotype: The antigen remains undetermined.

Synthesis of TCR beta cDNA relied on 5'RACE template switching carrying UMIs. TCRdb reprocessed the 5' RACE reads; each CDR3 protein has one entry and no DNA is given. The sample yields over 100,000 distinct CDR3 sequences, of which the top ten take up around 20%. The rearrangement links TRBV5-1 to TRBJ2-1; TCRdb selects TRBD2, and the lack of DNA leaves this call unchecked. The sequence was obtained from a woman between 18 and 75 years old in good health. The sequenced sample was blood T cells: a sorted CD56 or NKG2C T cell subset, CD4+ or CD8+ T cells, or bulk PBMC T cells (not recorded which). Here the CDR3 reads CASSFGTSGRDEQFF.